This T cell receptor beta chain was captured by sequencing in a study of T cells in Graves' hyperthyroidism and ophthalmopathy. Germline V gene data show CDR1 as KGHDR and CDR2 as SFDVKD. This CDR3 region has 13 residues. Trimming pared 4 bases from V and 6 bases from J, leaving 11 bases between. This clonotype was observed at least ten times. What was amplified from RNA transcripts were TCR beta CDR3 regions. HTBI primers were employed in a first-round RT-PCR of the TCR CDR3. TCRdb redid the calling of the multiplex PCR reads with MiXCR, one entry per CDR3 protein. The top ten hold about 12% of the sample, which has fewer than 500,000 distinct CDR3 sequences, about 15% seen once.

The sequenced sample consisted of blood. This clonotype was obtained from a man younger than 30 with Graves' ophthalmopathy. The chain has TRBV24-1 and TRBJ1-1; D remains ambiguous. The CDR3 sequence: CATSDPGLPEAFF. The CDR3 DNA reads TGTGCCACCAGTGACCCCGGGCTTCCTGAAGCTTTCTTT.